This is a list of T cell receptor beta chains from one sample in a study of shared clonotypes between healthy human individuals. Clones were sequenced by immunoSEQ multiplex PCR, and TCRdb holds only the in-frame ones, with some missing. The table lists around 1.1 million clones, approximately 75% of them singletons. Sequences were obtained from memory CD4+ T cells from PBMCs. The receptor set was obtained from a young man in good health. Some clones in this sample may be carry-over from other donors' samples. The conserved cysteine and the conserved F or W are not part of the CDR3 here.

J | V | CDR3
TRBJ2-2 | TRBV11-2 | ASSRLRGTGELF
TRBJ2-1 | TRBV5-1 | ASSLASGSGNEQF
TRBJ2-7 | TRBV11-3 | ASSSSRDRGDEQY
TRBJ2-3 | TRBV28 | ASSSPSGGTDTQY
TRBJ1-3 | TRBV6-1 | ASSDLQGFLSGNTIY
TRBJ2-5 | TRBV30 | ARGLETQY
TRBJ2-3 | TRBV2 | ATGTFTDTQY
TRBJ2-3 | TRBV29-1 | SVARQGAQQY
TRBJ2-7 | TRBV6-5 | ASSPQPGLPHEQY
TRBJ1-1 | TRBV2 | ASRPTGGNTEAF
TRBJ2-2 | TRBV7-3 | ASSFNGRANTGELF
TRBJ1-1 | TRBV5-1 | ASRTGEWNTEAF
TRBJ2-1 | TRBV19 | ASSITLGGRTNYNEQF